Included here is one T cell receptor (beta chain) sequence, with context. Clones were sequenced by immunoSEQ multiplex PCR, and TCRdb holds only the in-frame ones, with some missing. The profile shows roughly 180,000 clones, 86% of them singletons. The data derive from a study of blood T cell repertoires in COVID-19. The CDR3 runs 13 residues. The germline V gene has CDR1 LNHDA and CDR2 SQIVND (reference sequence). Trimming removed 7 bases at V and 6 bases at J, with 16 bases between. This rearrangement joins TRBV19 to TRBJ2-7; D is possibly TRBD2 (6 bases). Sequenced input: PBMCs or T cells enriched from blood (not recorded which). This TCR came from a woman aged 25 to 45 who had recovered from COVID-19. Here the CDR3 reads CASMETGGGEQYF. CDR3 DNA: TGTGCCAGTATGGAGACCGGGGGTGGCGAGCAGTACTTC.